What follows is one T cell receptor (beta chain) and its context. Its antigen is currently unknown. This sample was taken from a study of monozygotic twins with inflammatory bowel disease. Study outcomes and limitations: IBD patients, compared with healthy twins, shared fewer clonotypes with others (especially with disease activity). Among patients, repertoires may have gained variability from differing immunosuppressive treatments.

The UMIs carried a 6-nucleotide sample barcode, and they were added by template switching. TCRdb re-called the 5' RACE reads; every CDR3 protein appears as one record, without DNA. The sample has approximately 330,000 distinct CDR3 sequences, and its top ten clones hold 2% to 2.5%. This receptor was identified in a human donor with ulcerative colitis or Crohn's disease, or a healthy co-twin of an affected twin (not recorded which). The specimen was blood.

CDR3 in amino acids: CSADLTGPLDGYTF. This sequence joins TRBV20-1 and TRBJ1-2; TCRdb outputs TRBD1, but without DNA this stays unchecked. Germline loops: CDR1 DFQATT, CDR2 SNEGSKA (reference sequence). This CDR3 spans 14 amino acids.